This T cell receptor beta chain was identified in a study of blood T cell dynamics during melanoma immunotherapy. Points from the study as a whole: Disease-control patients' PBMC repertoires became either more clonal or more diverse at W3.

Concerning this clone: Its antigen is currently unknown.

The sample's time point: pre-treatment baseline. Apart from a couple of fast progressors, RECIST 1.1 response was judged 12 weeks post-infusion. Patients with prior systemic cancer treatment, concomitant immunosuppressants, or other active malignancies were excluded. Sequencing was performed with immunoSEQ multiplex PCR; in TCRdb, only in-frame clones are kept and a portion is missing. The top ten clones hold 1.2% of a sample with about 8,500 clones, 81% of them seen once. The sequence derives from a human donor with melanoma. Sequences were derived from blood, sampled from a patient treated with checkpoint blockade.

CDR3 in amino acids: CASSSQGAGQPQHF. In nucleotides, the CDR3 is TGTGCCAGCAGCTCGCAGGGGGCGGGACAGCCCCAGCATTTT. The chain recombines TRBV7-2 with TRBJ1-5, with 8 bases that match TRBD1. Per germline, CDR1 SGHTA and CDR2 FQGNSA. The CDR3 sequence is 14 residues long. The V segment lost 4 bases and the J segment 7 bases; nucleotides outside the gene matches: 6.